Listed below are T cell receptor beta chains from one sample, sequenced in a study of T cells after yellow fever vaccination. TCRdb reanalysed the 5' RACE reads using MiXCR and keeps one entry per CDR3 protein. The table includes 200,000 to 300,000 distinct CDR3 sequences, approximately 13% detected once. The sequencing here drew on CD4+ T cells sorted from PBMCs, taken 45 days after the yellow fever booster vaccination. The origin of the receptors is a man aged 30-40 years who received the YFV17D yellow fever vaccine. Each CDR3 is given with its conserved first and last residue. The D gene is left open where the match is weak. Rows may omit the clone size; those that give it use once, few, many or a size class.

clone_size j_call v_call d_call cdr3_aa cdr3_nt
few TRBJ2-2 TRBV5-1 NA CASSVQVTGELFF TGCGCCAGCAGCGTACAGGTCACCGGGGAGCTGTTTTTT
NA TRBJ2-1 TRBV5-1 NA CASSLLATPTHNEQFF TGCGCCAGCAGCTTGTTGGCAACCCCAACTCACAATGAGCAGTTCTTC
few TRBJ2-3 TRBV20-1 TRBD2 CSAAGGSSTDTQYF TGCAGTGCGGCGGGGGGGTCGAGCACAGATACGCAGTATTTT
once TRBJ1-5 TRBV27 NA CASSLGPLNQPQHF TGTGCCAGCAGTTTGGGACCACTCAATCAGCCCCAGCATTTT
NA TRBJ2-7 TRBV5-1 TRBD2 CASSLGLAGGPYEQYF TGCGCCAGCAGCTTGGGATTAGCGGGAGGGCCCTACGAGCAGTACTTC
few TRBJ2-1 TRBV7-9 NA CASSLVASSNEQFF TGTGCCAGCAGCTTGGTAGCTAGCAGCAATGAGCAGTTCTTC
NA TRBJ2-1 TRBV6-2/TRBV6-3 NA CASSYPGRNEQFF TGTGCCAGCAGTTACCCCGGGCGGAATGAGCAGTTCTTC
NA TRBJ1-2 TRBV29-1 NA CSVEEGGLLGYTF TGCAGCGTTGAAGAGGGAGGGTTACTCGGCTACACCTTC
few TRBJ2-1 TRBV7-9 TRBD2 CASSSGLAWNEQFF TGTGCCAGCAGCTCCGGACTAGCGTGGAATGAGCAGTTCTTC
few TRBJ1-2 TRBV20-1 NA CRAQGSSWGYTF TGCAGGGCCCAGGGATCGAGTTGGGGCTACACCTTC
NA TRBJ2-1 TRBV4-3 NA CASSPQSLASGEQFF TGCGCCAGCAGCCCCCAAAGCCTAGCTTCTGGTGAGCAGTTCTTC
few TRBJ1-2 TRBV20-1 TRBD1 CSATTTGSNYGYTF TGCAGTGCTACCACGACAGGGTCAAACTATGGCTACACCTTC
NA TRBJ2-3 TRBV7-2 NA CATRWGTDTQYF TGTGCCACGCGTTGGGGCACAGATACGCAGTATTTT
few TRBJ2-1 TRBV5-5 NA CASSLSTSSSYNEQFF TGTGCCAGCAGCTTATCGACATCGAGCTCCTACAATGAGCAGTTCTTC
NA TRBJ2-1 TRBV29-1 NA CSVESQGLRQFF TGCAGCGTTGAGTCCCAGGGATTAAGGCAGTTCTTC
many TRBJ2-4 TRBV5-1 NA CASSLPQGNAKNIQYF TGCGCCAGCAGCTTGCCACAGGGAAATGCCAAAAACATTCAGTACTTC
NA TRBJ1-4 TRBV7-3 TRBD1 CASSLNGGTGSEKLFF TGTGCCAGCAGCTTAAACGGGGGGACAGGTTCTGAAAAACTGTTTTTT
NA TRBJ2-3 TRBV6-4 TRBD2 CASSESVAGAPDTQYF TGTGCCAGCAGTGAGTCGGTAGCGGGAGCCCCAGATACGCAGTATTTT
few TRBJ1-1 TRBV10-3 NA CAISDGQGPNTEAFF TGTGCCATCAGTGATGGGCAGGGACCGAACACTGAAGCTTTCTTT
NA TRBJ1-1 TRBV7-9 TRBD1 CASGTQGDTEAFF TGTGCCAGCGGAACTCAGGGGGACACTGAAGCTTTCTTT
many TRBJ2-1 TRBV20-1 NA CSASSGEQFF TGCAGTGCTAGCTCCGGGGAGCAGTTCTTC
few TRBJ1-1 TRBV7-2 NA CASSSARRAEAFF TGTGCCAGCAGCTCCGCCCGGAGGGCTGAAGCTTTCTTT
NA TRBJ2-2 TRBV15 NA CVTSRDYPSANTGELFF TGTGTCACCAGCAGAGATTATCCAAGCGCGAACACCGGGGAGCTGTTTTTT
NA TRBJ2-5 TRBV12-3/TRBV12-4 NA CASNLQGTQETQYF TGTGCCAGCAACCTACAGGGTACCCAAGAGACCCAGTACTTC
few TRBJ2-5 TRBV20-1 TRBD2 CSANSYAGGPRETQYF TGCAGTGCTAATTCTTATGCGGGAGGGCCCCGGGAGACCCAGTACTTC
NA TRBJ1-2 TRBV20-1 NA CSANLLGNYGYTF TGCAGTGCTAACCTTTTGGGCAACTATGGCTACACCTTC
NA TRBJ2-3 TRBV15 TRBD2 CATSRPTSGRAIGTDTQYF TGTGCCACCAGCAGGCCTACTAGCGGGAGGGCCATCGGAACAGATACGCAGTATTTT
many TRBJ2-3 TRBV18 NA CASSPTAGSTDTQYF TGTGCCAGCTCACCTACAGCGGGCAGCACAGATACGCAGTATTTT
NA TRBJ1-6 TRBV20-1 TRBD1 CSAQQGSRNNSPLHF TGCAGTGCCCAACAGGGGAGTAGAAATAATTCACCCCTCCACTTT
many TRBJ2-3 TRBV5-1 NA CASSSTAATNTDTQYF TGCGCCAGCAGCTCAACAGCGGCGACGAACACAGATACGCAGTATTTT
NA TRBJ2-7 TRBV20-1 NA CSANKPGTVYYEQYF TGCAGTGCTAACAAGCCCGGGACGGTATACTACGAGCAGTACTTC
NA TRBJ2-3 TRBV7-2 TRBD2 CASTLLGRAGADTQYF TGTGCCAGCACCTTGCTCGGGAGGGCGGGGGCAGATACGCAGTATTTT
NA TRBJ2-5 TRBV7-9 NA CASSLGNGGGETQYF TGTGCCAGCAGCTTAGGGAATGGGGGCGGAGAGACCCAGTACTTC
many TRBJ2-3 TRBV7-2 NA CASSLASTDTQYF TGTGCCAGCAGCTTAGCCAGCACAGATACGCAGTATTTT
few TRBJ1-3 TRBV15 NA CATSRDTVSGNTIYF TGTGCCACCAGCAGAGATACAGTCTCTGGAAACACCATATATTTT
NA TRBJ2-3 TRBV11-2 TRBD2 CASSFSGRDTDTQYF TGTGCCAGCAGCTTTAGCGGGAGGGACACAGATACGCAGTATTTT
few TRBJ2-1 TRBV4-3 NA CASSRLRGAHNEQFF TGCGCCAGCAGCCGCCTCAGGGGGGCTCACAATGAGCAGTTCTTC
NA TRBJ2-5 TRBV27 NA CASSFRDVKTQYF TGTGCCAGCAGTTTCCGGGACGTCAAGACCCAGTACTTC
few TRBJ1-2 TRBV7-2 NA CASSLGYRANYGYTF TGTGCCAGCAGCTTAGGGTACAGAGCTAACTATGGCTACACCTTC
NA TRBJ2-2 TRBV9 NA CASSPIMSGELFF TGTGCCAGCAGTCCTATAATGTCCGGGGAGCTGTTTTTT
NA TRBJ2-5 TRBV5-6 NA CASTLNQGWEETQYF TGTGCCAGCACCTTAAATCAGGGGTGGGAAGAGACCCAGTACTTC
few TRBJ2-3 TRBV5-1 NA CASSFGTAGPSTDTQYF TGCGCCAGCAGCTTCGGAACAGCTGGCCCCAGCACAGATACGCAGTATTTT